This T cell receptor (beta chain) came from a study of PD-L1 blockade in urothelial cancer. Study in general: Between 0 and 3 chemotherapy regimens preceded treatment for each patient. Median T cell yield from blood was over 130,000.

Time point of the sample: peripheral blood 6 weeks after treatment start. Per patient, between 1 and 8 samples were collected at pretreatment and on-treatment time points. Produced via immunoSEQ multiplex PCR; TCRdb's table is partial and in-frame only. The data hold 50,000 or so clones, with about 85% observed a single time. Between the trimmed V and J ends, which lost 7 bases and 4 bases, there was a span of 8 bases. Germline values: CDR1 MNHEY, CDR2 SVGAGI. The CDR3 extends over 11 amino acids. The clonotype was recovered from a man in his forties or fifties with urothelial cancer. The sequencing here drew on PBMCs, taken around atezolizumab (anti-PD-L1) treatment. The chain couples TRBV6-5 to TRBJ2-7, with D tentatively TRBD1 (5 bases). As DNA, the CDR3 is TGTGCCAGCACTCAGGGTTACGAGCAGTACTTC. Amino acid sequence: CASTQGYEQYF.